This entry concerns a single TCR beta chain. Measured with immunoSEQ multiplex PCR; TCRdb has only the in-frame clones, and not every one. The sample shows 90,000 to 150,000 clones, roughly 90% of them seen only once. This record comes from a study of T cell responses to AZD1222 COVID-19 vaccine. Germline V gives CDR1 SGHVS, CDR2 FQNEAQ. CDR3 length: 16 residues. Germline trimming cut 6 bases from V and 2 bases from J; bases unmatched to any gene: 10. The gene calls are TRBV7-8 and TRBJ2-7; TRBD2 aligns across 10 bases. The clonotype originates from an adult in good health. The sample consisted of peripheral blood, taken on day 0 of AZD1222 vaccination. CDR3 sequence reads: CASSYYRTSGTYEQYF. The CDR3 coding sequence is TGTGCCAGCAGTTATTACAGGACTAGCGGAACCTACGAGCAGTACTTC. Full variable domain (missing parts from reference TRBV7-8 and TRBJ2-7): GAGVSQSPRYKVAKRGQDVALRCDPISGHVSLFWYQQALGQGPEFLTYFQNEAQLDKSGLPSDRFFAERPEGSVSTLKIQRTQQEDSAVYLCASSYYRTSGTYEQYFGPGTRLTVT.